The rows below give T cell receptor beta chains drawn from one sample of a study of blood T cell repertoires in COVID-19. Produced via immunoSEQ multiplex PCR; TCRdb's table is partial and in-frame only. This table has 200,000 to 300,000 clones, 75% to 90% appearing once. Sample: peripheral blood. The receptor set was obtained from a woman aged 35 to 49 with acute or convalescent COVID-19. The CDR3 runs from the conserved cysteine through the conserved F or W. The D gene is left open where the match is weak. Where a row states a size, it is once, few, many or the class of an expanded clone; other rows omit it.

D | J | size | V | CDR3 | DNA
NA | TRBJ1-3 | once | TRBV7-9 | CASRTDRTTYF | TGTGCCAGCAGAACCGACAGGACCACCTATTTT
NA | TRBJ1-1 | NA | TRBV6-1 | CASSEGEVSTEAFF | TGTGCCAGCAGTGAAGGGGAGGTTTCCACTGAAGCTTTCTTT
NA | TRBJ1-1 | NA | TRBV11-2 | CASSYNRDTEAFF | TGTGCCAGCAGCTACAACAGGGACACTGAAGCTTTCTTT
TRBD1 | TRBJ1-5 | NA | TRBV6-5 | CASSRQGAGNQPQHF | TGTGCCAGCAGTCGACAGGGGGCGGGCAATCAGCCCCAGCATTTT
TRBD1 | TRBJ2-2 | NA | TRBV5-1 | CASSSGTGESAGELFF | TGCGCCAGCAGCTCCGGGACAGGGGAATCGGCCGGGGAGCTGTTTTTT
TRBD1 | TRBJ2-3 | NA | TRBV19 | CASSIGHRQGTTDTQYF | TGTGCCAGTAGTATAGGACACAGACAGGGGACCACAGATACGCAGTATTTT
TRBD1 | TRBJ2-5 | once | TRBV11-2 | CASSLPTTGGQETQYF | TGTGCCAGCAGCTTACCTACTACAGGGGGCCAAGAGACCCAGTACTTC
NA | TRBJ1-5 | NA | TRBV13 | CASSLGRSNQPQHF | TGTGCCAGCAGCTTAGGCAGAAGCAATCAGCCCCAGCATTTT
NA | TRBJ2-6 | NA | TRBV2 | CASSQVVSGANVLTF | TGTGCCAGCAGTCAGGTGGTCTCTGGGGCCAACGTCCTGACTTTC
NA | TRBJ2-3 | once | TRBV7-9 | CASRYSTLGTQYF | TGTGCCAGCAGATACTCAACCCTAGGTACGCAGTATTTT
TRBD2 | TRBJ2-2 | NA | TRBV15 | CATSREGLADRAGELFF | TGTGCCACCAGCAGAGAAGGGCTAGCGGATCGGGCCGGGGAGCTGTTTTTT
TRBD1 | TRBJ1-6 | NA | TRBV4-2 | CASSQDRQGGNSPLHF | TGTGCCAGCAGCCAAGACCGACAGGGTGGGAATTCACCCCTCCACTTT
NA | TRBJ2-3 | NA | TRBV29-1 | CSERRSTDTQYF | TGCAGCGAGAGGCGTAGCACAGATACGCAGTATTTT
TRBD1 | TRBJ1-3 | NA | TRBV10-3 | CAISDGQGSYTIYF | TGTGCCATCAGTGACGGACAGGGGTCTTACACCATATATTTT
TRBD1 | TRBJ1-2 | NA | TRBV5-4 | CASSSRRGDLGYGYTF | TGTGCCAGCAGCTCCCGCAGGGGGGATCTGGGCTATGGCTACACCTTC
TRBD1 | TRBJ1-4 | NA | TRBV5-1 | CASSLGGQQSWELFF | TGCGCCAGCAGCTTGGGGGGACAGCAAAGTTGGGAACTGTTTTTT
NA | TRBJ2-5 | NA | TRBV1 | CTRNSLAGPQETQYF | TGCACCAGAAACTCCCTAGCGGGCCCCCAAGAGACCCAGTACTTC
NA | TRBJ1-5 | NA | TRBV9 | CASSSGAGEAQPQHF | TGTGCCAGCAGCTCCGGGGCGGGGGAGGCCCAGCCCCAGCATTTT
NA | TRBJ2-1 | NA | TRBV29-1 | CSVGGGSYNEQFF | TGCAGCGTTGGAGGGGGCTCCTACAATGAGCAGTTCTTC
TRBD1 | TRBJ1-5 | NA | TRBV6-6 | CASSPNPGQDLAGNQPQHF | TGTGCCAGCAGTCCCAATCCGGGACAGGACTTAGCGGGCAATCAGCCCCAGCATTTT
NA | TRBJ1-4 | once | TRBV7-8 | CASSPRYREETTNEKLFF | TGTGCCAGCAGCCCTCGATACAGGGAAGAGACAACTAATGAAAAACTGTTTTTT
NA | TRBJ2-5 | NA | TRBV18 | CASSSGVEETQYF | TGTGCCAGCTCATCTGGAGTAGAAGAGACCCAGTACTTC
TRBD2 | TRBJ2-1 | NA | TRBV3-1/TRBV3-2 | CASSQRIWSGGAKNEQFF | TGTGCCAGCAGCCAACGCATATGGAGCGGGGGGGCGAAGAATGAGCAGTTCTTC
NA | TRBJ2-4 | NA | TRBV6-5 | CASLTESKNIQYF | TGTGCCAGCTTAACAGAATCCAAAAACATTCAGTACTTC
TRBD2 | TRBJ2-3 | NA | TRBV7-6 | CASSLAITSGGPDTQYF | TGTGCCAGCAGCTTAGCCATCACTAGCGGGGGCCCAGATACGCAGTATTTT
TRBD1 | TRBJ2-1 | NA | TRBV9 | CASSGHRGRLNEQFF | TGTGCCAGCAGCGGCCACAGGGGGCGCTTGAATGAGCAGTTCTTC
TRBD2 | TRBJ2-5 | NA | TRBV5-5 | CASSFSPGGQETQYF | TGTGCCAGCAGCTTCTCGCCGGGGGGGCAAGAGACCCAGTACTTC
NA | TRBJ1-1 | NA | TRBV5-1 | CASSLLHDTEAFF | TGCGCCAGCAGCTTACTACATGACACTGAAGCTTTCTTT
TRBD2 | TRBJ2-5 | NA | TRBV2 | CASRMTSETQYF | TGTGCCAGCAGAATGACTAGCGAGACCCAGTACTTC
NA | TRBJ1-6 | NA | TRBV11-2 | CASSLQGRSPLHF | TGTGCCAGCAGCTTACAGGGTCGTTCACCCCTCCACTTT
TRBD1 | TRBJ1-2 | NA | TRBV27 | CATRPGQGSYGYTF | TGTGCCACCCGTCCGGGACAGGGGAGCTATGGCTACACCTTC
NA | TRBJ1-3 | NA | TRBV3-1/TRBV3-2 | CASSQGPNGRNTIYF | TGTGCCAGCAGCCAAGGTCCTAACGGGAGGAACACCATATATTTT
NA | TRBJ1-1 | NA | TRBV9 | CASSANTPAGSVSDTEAFF | TGTGCCAGCAGCGCGAATACCCCCGCCGGAAGTGTCAGCGACACTGAAGCTTTCTTT
NA | TRBJ1-5 | NA | TRBV6-1 | CASSETRGSNQPQHF | TGTGCCAGCAGTGAAACCAGGGGTAGCAATCAGCCCCAGCATTTT
TRBD2 | TRBJ2-2 | NA | TRBV4-1 | CASSPRASGGYTGELFF | TGCGCCAGCAGCCCTCGGGCTAGCGGGGGGTACACCGGGGAGCTGTTTTTT
NA | TRBJ1-1 | once | TRBV11-2 | CASSPREGFTEAFF | TGTGCCAGCAGCCCGCGGGAGGGGTTCACTGAAGCTTTCTTT
NA | TRBJ2-5 | once | TRBV13 | CASSLQDGGETQYF | TGTGCCAGCAGCTTACAGGACGGAGGGGAGACCCAGTACTTC
NA | TRBJ1-1 | NA | TRBV10-1 | CASSGSNTEAFF | TGCGCCAGCAGTGGGAGCAACACTGAAGCTTTCTTT
TRBD1 | TRBJ1-1 | NA | TRBV9 | CASSPTGGKFGTEAFF | TGTGCCAGCAGCCCGACAGGGGGCAAGTTCGGGACTGAAGCTTTCTTT
NA | TRBJ2-1 | NA | TRBV6-4 | CASSLRGGGEQFF | TGTGCCAGCAGCTTGAGGGGGGGAGGGGAGCAGTTCTTC
NA | TRBJ1-2 | NA | TRBV29-1 | CSVRRGYGYTF | TGCAGCGTCCGCCGGGGCTATGGCTACACCTTC
NA | TRBJ2-4 | NA | TRBV4-1 | CASSPPVQGLTKNIQYF | TGCGCCAGCAGCCCCCCGGTACAGGGCCTCACCAAAAACATTCAGTACTTC
NA | TRBJ2-1 | NA | TRBV10-3 | CAISESRRVSYNEQFF | TGTGCCATCAGTGAGTCTAGGAGGGTATCCTACAATGAGCAGTTCTTC
TRBD1 | TRBJ1-1 | NA | TRBV6-5 | CASRQGEFTEAFF | TGTGCCAGCAGACAGGGGGAGTTCACTGAAGCTTTCTTT
NA | TRBJ2-3 | NA | TRBV3-1/TRBV3-2 | CASSQDLFRADTQYF | TGTGCCAGCAGCCAAGATCTGTTCAGGGCTGATACGCAGTATTTT
NA | TRBJ2-1 | NA | TRBV19 | CASSIPGTEQFF | TGTGCCAGTAGTATCCCCGGGACAGAGCAGTTCTTC